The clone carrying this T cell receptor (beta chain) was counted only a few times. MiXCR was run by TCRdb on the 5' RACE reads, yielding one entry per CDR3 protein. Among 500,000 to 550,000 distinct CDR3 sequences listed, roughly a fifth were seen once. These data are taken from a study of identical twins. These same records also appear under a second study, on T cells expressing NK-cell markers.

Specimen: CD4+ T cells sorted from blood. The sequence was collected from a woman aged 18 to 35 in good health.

Here the CDR3 DNA reads TGTGCCAGCAGCGTAGGGAGCGGGATTTCCTACGAGCAGTACTTC. Translating gives CASSVGSGISYEQYF. The chain combines TRBV9 with TRBJ2-7; 7 bases fit TRBD2. This CDR3 is 15 amino acids long. Germline V gives CDR1 SGDLS, CDR2 YYNGEE. V lost 0 bases to trimming and J lost 1 base; unmatched junction nucleotides: 4.